Below are 4 T cell receptor beta chains sequenced from a single sample in a study of cytomegalovirus exposure and HLA in healthy donors (dated by TCRdb to about 2017). Libraries came from the immunoSEQ multiplex PCR assay. For the multiplex PCR, a mixture combining 60 forward primers for TCR Vbeta segments and 13 reverse primers for TCR Jbeta segments was used. As stored in TCRdb, this immuneACCESS dataset retains in-frame rearrangements with V and J assigned. A fraction of the clones does not appear; measured against another copy, unresolved V genes explain less than half of the discrepancy, and the remainder lacks a known reason. In all, the sample holds roughly 160,000 clones, and around three quarters of those were seen once. The ten largest clonotypes hold 1% of the sample. The material sequenced was PBMCs. These receptors all come from a woman aged 45-65 years in good health and CMV-seropositive.

This clone was counted a few times. The rearrangement joins TRBV5-1 to TRBJ2-3; possible D gene TRBD2, 6 bases. This CDR3 is built from 18 residues. Germline V gene lookup returns CDR1 SGHRS and CDR2 YFSETQ. V gave up 0 bases and J gave up 4 bases, with 21 bases separating them. The CDR3 reads CASSLGISGGIWADTQYF. The CDR3 DNA follows: TGCGCCAGCAGCTTGGGTATTAGCGGAGGGATATGGGCAGATACGCAGTATTTT.

The rearrangement links TRBV9 to TRBJ2-5; D is perhaps TRBD1 (6 bases). Looked up from germline, CDR1 is SGDLS and CDR2 is YYNGEE. V lost 0 bases and J lost 5, with 14 bases in between. The length of the CDR3 is 15 residues. In DNA, the CDR3 is TGTGCCAGCAGCGTAGTGGGGGCGCGTAGGGAGACCCAGTACTTC. Translating gives CASSVVGARRETQYF.

The chain employs TRBV7-8 and TRBJ1-1, with TRBD1 identical over 7 bases. The V gene end was trimmed by 5 bases and the J gene end by 1 base; junction bases not matched to a gene: 10. CDR3 length: 16 residues. Germline assignment: CDR1 SGHVS and CDR2 FQNEAQ. The CDR3 DNA reads TGTGCCAGCAGCCTACATCGAGGGACAGAGAACACTGAAGCTTTCTTT. Translating it yields CASSLHRGTENTEAFF.

V is TRBV30 and J is TRBJ2-1, with 7 positions matching TRBD1. V was pared by 4 bases and J by 4 bases, with 7 bases of the junction left unmatched. CDR1 and CDR2 from the germline V gene are GTSNPN and SVGIG (reference sequence). The CDR3 consists of 14 residues. CDR3 nucleotides: TGTGCCTGGATCCCGGGACAGACTTACAATGAGCAGTTCTTC. Encoded protein: CAWIPGQTYNEQFF.